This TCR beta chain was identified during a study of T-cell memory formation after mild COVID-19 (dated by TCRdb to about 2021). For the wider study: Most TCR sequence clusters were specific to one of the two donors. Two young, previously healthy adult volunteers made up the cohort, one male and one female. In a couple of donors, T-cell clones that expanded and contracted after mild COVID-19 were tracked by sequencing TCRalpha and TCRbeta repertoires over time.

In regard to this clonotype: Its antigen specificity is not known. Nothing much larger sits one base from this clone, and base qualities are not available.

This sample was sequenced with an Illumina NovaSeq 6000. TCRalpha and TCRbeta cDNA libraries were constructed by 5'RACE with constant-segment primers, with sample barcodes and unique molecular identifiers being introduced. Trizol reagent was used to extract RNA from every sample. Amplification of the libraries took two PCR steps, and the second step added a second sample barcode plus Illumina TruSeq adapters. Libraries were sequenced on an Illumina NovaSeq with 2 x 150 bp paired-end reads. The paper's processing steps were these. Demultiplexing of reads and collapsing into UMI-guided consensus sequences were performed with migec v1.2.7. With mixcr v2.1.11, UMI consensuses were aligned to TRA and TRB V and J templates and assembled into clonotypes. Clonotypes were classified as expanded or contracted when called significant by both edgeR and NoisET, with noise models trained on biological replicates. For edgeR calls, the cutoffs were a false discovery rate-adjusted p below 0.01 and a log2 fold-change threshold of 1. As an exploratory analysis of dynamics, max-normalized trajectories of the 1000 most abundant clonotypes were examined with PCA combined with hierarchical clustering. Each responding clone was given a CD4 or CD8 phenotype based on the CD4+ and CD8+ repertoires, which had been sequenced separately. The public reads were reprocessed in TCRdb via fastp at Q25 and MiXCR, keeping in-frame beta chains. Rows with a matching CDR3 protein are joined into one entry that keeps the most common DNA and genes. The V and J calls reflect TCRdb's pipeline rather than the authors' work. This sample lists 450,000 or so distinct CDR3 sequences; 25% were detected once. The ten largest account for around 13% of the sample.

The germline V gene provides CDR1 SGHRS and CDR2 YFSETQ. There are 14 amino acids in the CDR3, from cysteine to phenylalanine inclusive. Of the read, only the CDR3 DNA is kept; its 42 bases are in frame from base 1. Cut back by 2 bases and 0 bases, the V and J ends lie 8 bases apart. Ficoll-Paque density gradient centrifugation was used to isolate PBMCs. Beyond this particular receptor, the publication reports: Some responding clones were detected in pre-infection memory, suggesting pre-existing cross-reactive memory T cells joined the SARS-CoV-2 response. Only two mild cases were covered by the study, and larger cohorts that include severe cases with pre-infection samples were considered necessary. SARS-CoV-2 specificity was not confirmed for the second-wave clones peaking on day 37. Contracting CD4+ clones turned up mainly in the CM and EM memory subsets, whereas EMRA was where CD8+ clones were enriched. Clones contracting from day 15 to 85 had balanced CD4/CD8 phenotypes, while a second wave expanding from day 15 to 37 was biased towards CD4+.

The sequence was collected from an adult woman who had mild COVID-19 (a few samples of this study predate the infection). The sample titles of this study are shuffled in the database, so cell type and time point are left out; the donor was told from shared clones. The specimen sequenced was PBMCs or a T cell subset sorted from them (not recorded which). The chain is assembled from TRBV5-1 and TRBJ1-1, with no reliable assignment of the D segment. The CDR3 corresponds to CASSFEQLNTEAFF. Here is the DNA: TGCGCCAGCAGCTTCGAACAGTTGAACACTGAAGCTTTCTTT. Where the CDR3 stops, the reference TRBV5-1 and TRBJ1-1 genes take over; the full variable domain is KAGVTQTPRYLIKTRGQQVTLSCSPISGHRSVSWYQQTPGQGLQFLFEYFSETQRNKGNFPGRFSGRQFSNSRSEMNVSTLELGDSALYLCASSFEQLNTEAFFGQGTRLTVV.